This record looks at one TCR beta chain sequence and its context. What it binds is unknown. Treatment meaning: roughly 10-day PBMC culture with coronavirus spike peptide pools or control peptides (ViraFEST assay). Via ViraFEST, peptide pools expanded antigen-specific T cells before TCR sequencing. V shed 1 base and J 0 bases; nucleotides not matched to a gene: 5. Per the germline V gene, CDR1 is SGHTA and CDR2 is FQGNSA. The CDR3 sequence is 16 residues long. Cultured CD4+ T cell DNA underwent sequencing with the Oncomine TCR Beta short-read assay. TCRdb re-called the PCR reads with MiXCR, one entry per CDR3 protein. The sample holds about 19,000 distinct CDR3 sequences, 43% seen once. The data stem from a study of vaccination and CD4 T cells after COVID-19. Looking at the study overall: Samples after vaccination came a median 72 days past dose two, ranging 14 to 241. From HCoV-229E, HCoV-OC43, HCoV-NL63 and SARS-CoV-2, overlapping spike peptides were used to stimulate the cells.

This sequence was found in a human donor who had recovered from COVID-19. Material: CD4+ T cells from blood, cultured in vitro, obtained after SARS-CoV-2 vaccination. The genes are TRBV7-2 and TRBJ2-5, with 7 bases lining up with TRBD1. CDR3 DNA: TGTGCCAGCAGCTTAGATGGCAGGGGGTACCAAGAGACCCAGTACTTC. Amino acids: CASSLDGRGYQETQYF.